Below are 20 T cell receptor beta chains sequenced from a single sample in a study of CD8 T cells in ankylosing spondylitis. TCRdb passed the 5' RACE reads through MiXCR, listing each CDR3 protein once. The sample records 30,000 to 45,000 distinct CDR3 sequences, around 15% being singletons. Sequencing was done on a sample of synovial fluid, either unsorted or a sorted T cell fraction (not recorded which). The origin of the receptors is a male donor with ankylosing spondylitis.

This clonotype was picked up a small number of times. This chain joins TRBV4-1 and TRBJ1-2, with TRBD1 matching over 9 bases. Germline V gene sequence: CDR1 MGHRA, CDR2 YSYEKL. V dropped 5 bases and J dropped 2; count of bases not matched to a gene: 12. CDR3 length equals 17 residues. In nucleotides, the CDR3 is TGCGCCAGCAGCTTCAGCCCCCCGGGACAGGGAAACTATGGCTACACCTTC. Translation gives CASSFSPPGQGNYGYTF.

This clonotype appeared a few times. The V gene is TRBV7-2, the J gene TRBJ1-1; the D is unclear. CDR3 length equals 15 residues. Looked up from germline, CDR1 is SGHTA and CDR2 is FQGNSA. Trimming pared 6 bases from V and 4 bases from J, leaving 18 bases between. CDR3 amino acids: CASRPMAGLITEAFF. CDR3 nucleotide sequence: TGTGCCAGCAGGCCCATGGCCGGGTTGATCACTGAAGCTTTCTTT.

This clonotype has more than one count but fewer than ten. The gene calls are TRBV29-1 and TRBJ2-1; D perhaps matches TRBD2 (6 bases). The V end was cut by 3 bases, the J end by 5 bases, with 17 bases between. This CDR3 has 15 residues. CDR1 is SQVTM and CDR2 is ANQGSEA in the germline V gene. The CDR3 DNA is TGCAGCGTTGACGAAAGCGGGTGGATGGACAATGAGCAGTTCTTC. Translated: CSVDESGWMDNEQFF.

V usage is TRBV6-2 or TRBV6-3 and J usage is TRBJ2-2, with D hard to call. Trimming removed 2 bases from V and 1 base from J, with 5 bases in between. Per the germline V gene, CDR1 is MNHEY and CDR2 is SVGEGT. This CDR3 has 14 residues. The CDR3 region has the DNA TGTGCCAGCAGTTACCTGATGAACACCGGGGAGCTGTTTTTT. Translated, it gives CASSYLMNTGELFF.

The chain is built from TRBV10-1 and TRBJ2-6; D gene ambiguous. The CDR3 extends over 13 amino acids. CDR1 is WNHNN, CDR2 SYGVQD, per germline (reference sequence). Trimming took 5 bases from V and 2 from J, leaving 4 bases between them. CDR3 sequence reads: CASSIPGANVLTF. CDR3 bases: TGCGCCAGCAGTATTCCTGGGGCCAACGTCCTGACTTTC.

The chain combines TRBV20-1 with TRBJ2-1; 10 bases align to TRBD2. The germline V gene has CDR1 DFQATT and CDR2 SNEGSKA (reference sequence). V shed 0 bases, J shed 10 bases, and the junction held 3 bases outside the gene matches. The CDR3 has 13 amino acids. CDR3 sequence (DNA): TGCAGTGCTAGAGACCCAGCGGGGGGGGAGCAGTTCTTC. Translation: CSARDPAGGEQFF.

This clonotype was seen only a few times. The rearrangement uses TRBV12-3 or TRBV12-4 and TRBJ1-4; D gene unclear. The ends were cut back, 7 bases at V and 8 bases at J, with 17 bases in the middle. This CDR3 is built from 14 residues. The CDR3 coding sequence is TGTGCCAGCACCCTGGGGAGGGTAAGGGAAAAACTGTTTTTT. Residues: CASTLGRVREKLFF.

This clonotype was counted at least ten times. The V and J genes are TRBV4-3 and TRBJ2-7; D not certain. CDR1 and CDR2 (germline): LGHNA, YSLEER. V lost 0 bases and J lost 0, with 9 bases in between. CDR3 length: 15 residues. In DNA, the CDR3 is TGCGCCAGCAGCCAAGATCCGGGCCTCTCCTACGAGCAGTACTTC. This translates into CASSQDPGLSYEQYF.

The sample holds many counts of this clonotype. This rearrangement joins TRBV15 to TRBJ2-1; D gene unclear. Germline values: CDR1 LNHNV, CDR2 YYDKDF (reference sequence). Trimming took off 0 bases at V and 7 bases at J, with 7 bases between the two ends. The CDR3 length is 13 residues. The CDR3 is CATSRDTRNEQFF. The CDR3 bases are TGTGCCACCAGCAGAGATACCCGTAATGAGCAGTTCTTC. Variable domain in full (rest from reference TRBV15 and TRBJ2-1): DAMVIQNPRYQVTQFGKPVTLSCSQTLNHNVMYWYQQKSSQAPKLLFHYYDKDFNNEADTPDNFQSRRPNTSFCFLDIRSPGLGDTAMYLCATSRDTRNEQFFGPGTRLTVL.

The chain links TRBV5-6 to TRBJ2-7, with a weak D call TRBD2 (5 bases). The V gene lost 0 bases and the J gene lost 2 bases, with 12 bases spanning the gap. CDR1 SGHDT and CDR2 YYEEEE come from the germline V gene. The CDR3 totals 15 residues. CDR3 coding DNA: TGTGCCAGCAGCTTGGACCCGGGATTCGCCTACGAGCAGTACTTC. Encoded protein: CASSLDPGFAYEQYF.

The table lists this clonotype with many counts. This sequence joins TRBV29-1 and TRBJ2-7; 13 bases fit TRBD2. The germline V gene has CDR1 SQVTM and CDR2 ANQGSEA. Trimming took 4 bases from V and 3 from J; bases not matched to a gene: 6. The CDR3 runs to 15 residues. In nucleotides, the CDR3 is TGCAGCGTTGGGGGCCGGACTAGCGGGAGCTACGAGCAGTACTTC. Its protein is CSVGGRTSGSYEQYF.

The chain employs TRBV7-2 and TRBJ1-4, with D hard to call. Between the trimmed V and J ends, which lost 1 base and 0 bases, there was a span of 12 bases. Germline CDR1 reads SGHTA; CDR2 reads FQGNSA. This CDR3 is 17 amino acids long. The CDR3 spells CASSLGSDGATNEKLFF. The DNA for the CDR3 is TGTGCCAGCAGCTTAGGGAGTGACGGTGCAACTAATGAAAAACTGTTTTTT.

This clonotype has at least ten counts. In DNA form, the CDR3 reads TGCAGTGCCCCCCAACTCACAGATACGCAGTATTTT. It specifies CSAPQLTDTQYF. J is TRBJ2-3 and V is TRBV20-1; D is unclear. The V and J ends lost 6 bases and 2 bases respectively, with 9 bases between them. The CDR3 sequence is 12 residues long. CDR1 and CDR2 from the germline V gene are DFQATT and SNEGSKA (reference sequence).

This clonotype was counted many times. The chain couples TRBV20-1 to TRBJ1-1; 8 positions agree with TRBD1. J lost 8 bases, V lost 6 bases, and 11 bases had no gene match. The CDR3 has 13 residues. Germline V CDR1 and CDR2: DFQATT, SNEGSKA (reference sequence). DNA for the CDR3: TGCAGTGCCAAGGGACAGGTGGAATTCGAAGCTTTCTTT. Protein product: CSAKGQVEFEAFF.

This chain links TRBV24-1 with TRBJ2-1; D is unclear. CDR3 length equals 11 residues. Per the germline V gene, CDR1 is KGHDR and CDR2 is SFDVKD. Trimming stripped 9 bases from V and 8 bases from J, with 10 bases between. The CDR3 is CATYVQYEQFF. DNA of the CDR3: TGTGCCACCTACGTCCAATATGAGCAGTTCTTC.

There are many counts of this clonotype. V gene TRBV28 combines with J gene TRBJ2-1; D ambiguous. The CDR3 extends over 14 amino acids. CDR1 and CDR2 (germline): MDHEN, SYDVKM. The V end was cut by 6 bases, the J end by 0 bases, with 9 bases between. CDR3 region: CASRTKSSYNEQFF. The CDR3 DNA is TGTGCCAGCAGAACAAAGAGCTCCTACAATGAGCAGTTCTTC.

The chain has TRBV7-8 and TRBJ2-7; D is possibly TRBD2 (6 bases). Per the germline V gene, CDR1 is SGHVS and CDR2 is FQNEAQ. The CDR3 is 15 amino acids. V gave up 4 bases and J gave up 4 bases, with 17 bases separating them. CDR3 sequence (DNA): TGTGCCAGCAGCTCCGAGGCGGGGCATGGATACGAGCAGTACTTC. This codes for CASSSEAGHGYEQYF.

The chain employs TRBV5-1 and TRBJ1-2, with TRBD1 matching 8 bases. J lost 4 bases, V lost 4 bases, and 3 bases had no gene match. This CDR3 is built from 13 residues. The germline V gene has CDR1 SGHRS and CDR2 YFSETQ. The CDR3 sequence is CASSMDRVYGYTF. The CDR3 nucleotides read TGCGCCAGCAGCATGGACAGGGTCTATGGCTACACCTTC.

This chain connects TRBV7-2 to TRBJ2-3; D remains unclear. CDR1 is SGHTA and CDR2 is FQGNSA in the germline V gene. Trimming cost V 5 bases and J 3 bases, with 18 bases left between them. The CDR3 has 16 residues. The CDR3 is CASSLREHRLTDTQYF. The CDR3 DNA reads as TGTGCCAGCAGCCTGCGCGAGCACCGGTTAACAGATACGCAGTATTTT.

V is TRBV27 and J is TRBJ2-3; D might be TRBD1 or TRBD2, each matching 5 bases. This CDR3 has 15 residues. Trimming cost V 6 bases and J 2 bases, with 15 bases left between them. The germline V gene has CDR1 MNHEY and CDR2 SMNVEV (reference sequence). CDR3 sequence (DNA): TGTGCCAGCAGCGCCTGGGGACGGCCCACAGATACGCAGTATTTT. The encoded protein is CASSAWGRPTDTQYF.